This T cell receptor (beta chain) derives from a study of regulatory T cells in long-lasting Graves disease. Specified time point: newly diagnosed GD, antithyroid drugs for less than 3 months. PBMC-derived RNA was used for the TCR library. This clonotype was counted many times. A junction boundary mismatches the germline segment, possibly from a read error. Construction of TCR beta libraries relied on iRepertoire HTBI primers and on Arm-PCR targeting CDR3 regions. Authors' analysis steps: Identification across samples found some 60 TRBV and approximately 15 TRBJ segments. TCRdb re-called the multiplex PCR reads through MiXCR, storing one row per CDR3 protein. It is TCRdb's table, rather than the study itself, that gives the V and J calls and clone size. The data show hundreds of thousands of distinct CDR3 sequences, roughly 15% seen once. These same data were also listed under a study on T cells in Graves' hyperthyroidism and ophthalmopathy. That source adds: TCR CDR3 regions were first amplified by RT-PCR with HTBI primers. Ophthalmopathy stood apart from stable hyperthyroidism in a 13 V-J model.

The starting material was peripheral blood mononuclear cells (PBMCs), obtained at new diagnosis, from a patient treated with antithyroid drugs. This TCR came from a woman aged 25-40 years with Graves disease.

Here the CDR3 reads CASSEEGGVSGNTIYF. The CDR3 coding sequence is TGTGCCAGCAGCGAAGAGGGAGGGGTCTCCGGAAACACCATATATTTT. The chain employs TRBV3-1 and TRBJ1-3; D perhaps matches TRBD1 (5 bases). The CDR3 is 16 residues long. Germline V gene lookup returns CDR1 LGHDT and CDR2 YNNKEL (reference sequence).